This T cell receptor beta chain was identified during a study of T-cell reconstitution after alpha-beta-depleted transplantation in children. General observations from the study: In some patients, recipient T cells and intrathymic progenitors surviving conditioning explained high day-60 diversity. At one year after transplant, newly produced T cells mostly accounted for T-cell counts and diversity.

On this clonotype: Its antigen is as yet unknown.

V lost 5 bases and J lost 8, with 12 bases in between. CDR1 and CDR2 (germline): SGHAT, FQNNGV. The CDR3 is made up of 12 amino acids. Preparation of the TCRbeta library used unique molecular identifiers. TCRdb analysed the PCR reads with MiXCR anew, one entry per CDR3 protein. The data show some 50,000 distinct CDR3 sequences, with about 9.3% seen just once and 27% held by the top ten. This receptor was obtained from a male patient between 2 and 15 years old who had a stem cell transplant for chronic granulomatous disease, so the T cells may come from the graft donor. The chain links TRBV11-2 to TRBJ1-1; D not certain. The source material was PBMCs, mostly from graft donor cells, sampled 60 days after TCRalphabeta/CD19-depleted stem cell transplant. CDR3 DNA: TGTGCCAGCAGCCCACCTTTTACCGAAGCTTTCTTT. Protein product: CASSPPFTEAFF.